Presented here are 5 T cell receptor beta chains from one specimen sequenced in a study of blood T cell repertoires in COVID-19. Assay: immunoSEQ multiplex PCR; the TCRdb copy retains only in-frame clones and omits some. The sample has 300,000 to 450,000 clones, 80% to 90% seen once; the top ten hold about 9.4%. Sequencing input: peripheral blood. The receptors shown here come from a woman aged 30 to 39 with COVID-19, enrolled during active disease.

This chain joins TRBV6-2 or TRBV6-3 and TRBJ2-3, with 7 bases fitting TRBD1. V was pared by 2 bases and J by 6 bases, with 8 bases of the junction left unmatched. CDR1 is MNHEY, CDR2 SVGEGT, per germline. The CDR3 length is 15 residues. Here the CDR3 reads CASSYPPPQGDTQYF. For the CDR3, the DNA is TGTGCCAGCAGTTACCCTCCCCCACAGGGGGATACGCAGTATTTT.

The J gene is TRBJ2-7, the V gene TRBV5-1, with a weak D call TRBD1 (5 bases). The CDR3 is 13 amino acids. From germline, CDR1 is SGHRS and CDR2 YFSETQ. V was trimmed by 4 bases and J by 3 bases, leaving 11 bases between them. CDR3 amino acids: CASSPGRLYEQYF. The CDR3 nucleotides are TGCGCCAGCAGCCCAGGGCGACTCTACGAGCAGTACTTC.

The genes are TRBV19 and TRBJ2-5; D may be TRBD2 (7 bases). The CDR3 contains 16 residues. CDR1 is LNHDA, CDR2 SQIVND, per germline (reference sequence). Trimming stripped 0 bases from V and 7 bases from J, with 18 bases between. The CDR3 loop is CASSIDQPGLGGTQYF. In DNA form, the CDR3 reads TGTGCCAGTAGTATAGATCAGCCCGGACTAGGGGGGACCCAGTACTTC. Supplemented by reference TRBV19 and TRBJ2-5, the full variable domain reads DGGITQSPKYLFRKEGQNVTLSCEQNLNHDAMYWYRQDPGQGLRLIYYSQIVNDFQKGDIAEGYSVSREKKESFPLTVTSAQKNPTAFYLCASSIDQPGLGGTQYFGPGTRLLVL.

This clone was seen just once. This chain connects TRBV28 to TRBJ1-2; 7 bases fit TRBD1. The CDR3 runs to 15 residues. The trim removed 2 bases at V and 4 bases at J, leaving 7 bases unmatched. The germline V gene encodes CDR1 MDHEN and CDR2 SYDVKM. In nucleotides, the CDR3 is TGTGCCAGCAGTTTACCCCAGGGGGTGGTCTATGGCTACACCTTC. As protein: CASSLPQGVVYGYTF.

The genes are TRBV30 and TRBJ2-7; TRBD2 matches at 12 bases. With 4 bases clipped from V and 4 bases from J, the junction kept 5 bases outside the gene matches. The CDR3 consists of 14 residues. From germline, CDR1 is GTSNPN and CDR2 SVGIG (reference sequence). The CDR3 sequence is CAWKPGLAGYEQYF. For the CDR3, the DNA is TGTGCCTGGAAGCCGGGACTAGCGGGTTACGAGCAGTACTTC. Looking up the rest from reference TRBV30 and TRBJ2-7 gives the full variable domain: SQTIHQWPATLVQPVGSPLSLECTVEGTSNPNLYWYRQAAGRGLQLLFYSVGIGQISSEVPQNLSASRPQDRQFILSSKKLLLSDSGFYLCAWKPGLAGYEQYFGPGTRLTVT.